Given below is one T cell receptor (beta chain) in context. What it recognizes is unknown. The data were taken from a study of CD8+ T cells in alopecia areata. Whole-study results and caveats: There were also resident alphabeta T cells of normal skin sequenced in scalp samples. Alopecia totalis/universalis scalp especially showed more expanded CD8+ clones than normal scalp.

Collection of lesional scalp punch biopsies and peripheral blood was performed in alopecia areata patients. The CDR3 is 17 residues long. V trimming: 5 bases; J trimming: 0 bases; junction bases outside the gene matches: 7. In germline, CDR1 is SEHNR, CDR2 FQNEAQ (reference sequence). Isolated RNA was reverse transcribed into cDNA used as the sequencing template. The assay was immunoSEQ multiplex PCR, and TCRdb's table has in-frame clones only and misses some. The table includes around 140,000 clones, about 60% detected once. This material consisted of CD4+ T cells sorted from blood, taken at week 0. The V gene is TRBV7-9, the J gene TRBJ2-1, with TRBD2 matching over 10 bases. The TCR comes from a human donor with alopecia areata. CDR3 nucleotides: TGTGCCAGCAGCCCTACTAGCGGGGCTATCTCCTACAATGAGCAGTTCTTC. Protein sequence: CASSPTSGAISYNEQFF.